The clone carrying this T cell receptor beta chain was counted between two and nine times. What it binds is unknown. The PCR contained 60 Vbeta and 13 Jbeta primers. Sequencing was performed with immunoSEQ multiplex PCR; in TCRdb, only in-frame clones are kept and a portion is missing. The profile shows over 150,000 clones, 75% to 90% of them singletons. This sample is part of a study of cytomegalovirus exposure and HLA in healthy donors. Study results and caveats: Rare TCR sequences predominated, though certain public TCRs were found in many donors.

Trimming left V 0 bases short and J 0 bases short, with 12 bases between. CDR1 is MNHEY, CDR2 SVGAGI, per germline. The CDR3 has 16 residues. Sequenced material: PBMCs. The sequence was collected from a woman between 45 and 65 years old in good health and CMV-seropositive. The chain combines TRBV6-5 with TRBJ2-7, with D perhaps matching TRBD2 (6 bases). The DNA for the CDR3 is TGTGCCAGCAGTTACTCCGAGCTGCGGGGCTCCTACGAGCAGTACTTC. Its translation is CASSYSELRGSYEQYF.